Below are 16 T cell receptor beta chains sequenced from a single sample in a study of cytomegalovirus exposure and HLA in healthy donors. Using immunoSEQ multiplex PCR, the repertoire was profiled, and TCRdb retains in-frame clones only, with some absent. The repertoire consists of more than 95,000 clones, with around 94% occurring once and the leading ten covering roughly 1.2%. The sample consisted of PBMCs. These receptors came from a young woman in good health and CMV-seronegative.

This rearrangement joins TRBV28 to TRBJ2-1, with 8 bases lining up with TRBD2. This CDR3 contains 16 residues. V shed 4 bases and J 1 base; nucleotides not matched to a gene: 6. The germline V gene encodes CDR1 MDHEN and CDR2 SYDVKM. The CDR3 region has the DNA TGTGCCAGCAGTTCCGGGGGGGCGGTGTCCTACAATGAGCAGTTCTTC. Its protein product is CASSSGGAVSYNEQFF.

The rearrangement uses TRBV19 and TRBJ1-5; TRBD1 agrees at 12 bases. Germline trimming cut 0 bases from V and 6 bases from J; bases unmatched to any gene: 0. CDR1 LNHDA and CDR2 SQIVND come from the germline V gene (reference sequence). The CDR3 has 15 amino acids. Here the CDR3 reads CASSIEGQGAQPQHF. CDR3 bases: TGTGCCAGTAGTATAGAGGGACAGGGGGCTCAGCCCCAGCATTTT.

Only a few counts were recorded for this clone. This chain joins TRBV5-4 and TRBJ1-2; 8 nucleotides match TRBD1. The CDR3 has 15 amino acids. V shed 5 bases, J shed 5 bases, and the junction held 11 bases outside the gene matches. Per germline, CDR1 SGHNT and CDR2 YYREEE (reference sequence). The CDR3 coding sequence is TGTGCCAGCAGTTACCCGGGACAGGAGATTTATGGCTACACCTTC. Amino acids: CASSYPGQEIYGYTF.

The chain joins TRBV13 to TRBJ2-1, with 7 bases aligning to TRBD1. CDR3 length: 16 residues. The germline V gene encodes CDR1 PRHDT and CDR2 FYEKMQ (reference sequence). The V gene end was trimmed by 2 bases and the J gene end by 8 bases; junction bases not matched to a gene: 12. The CDR3 loop is CASSLPAGGWSDEQFF. The CDR3 DNA sequence: TGTGCCAGCAGCTTACCGGCAGGGGGTTGGTCGGATGAGCAGTTCTTC.

This rearrangement joins TRBV28 to TRBJ1-2, with D possibly being TRBD1 (6 bases). The CDR3 has 13 residues. Germline CDR1 MDHEN, CDR2 SYDVKM. The V and J ends lost 8 bases and 8 bases respectively, with 18 bases between them. DNA for the CDR3: TGTGCCAGCGGAAAATCGACAGGCCTCGGCTACACCTTC. It codes for CASGKSTGLGYTF.

The chain carries TRBV7-6 and TRBJ2-1; 11 bases match TRBD2. The CDR3 runs to 19 residues. CDR1 SGHVS and CDR2 FNYEAQ come from the germline V gene. J lost 0 bases, V lost 1 base, and 8 bases had no gene match. The CDR3 DNA is TGTGCCAGCAGCTTAGTCGGTAGCGGGGGGGCTAGCTCCTACAATGAGCAGTTCTTC. This sequence encodes CASSLVGSGGASSYNEQFF.

The genes are TRBV5-1 and TRBJ2-5; TRBD2 is a possible D gene (5 bases). The CDR3 is made up of 14 amino acids. V was trimmed by 0 bases and J by 2 bases, leaving 8 bases between them. In germline, CDR1 is SGHRS, CDR2 YFSETQ. The CDR3 spells CASSLGRRQETQYF. The CDR3 DNA reads as TGCGCCAGCAGCTTGGGACGGAGGCAAGAGACCCAGTACTTC. The variable domain in full, completed from reference TRBV5-1 and TRBJ2-5, reads KAGVTQTPRYLIKTRGQQVTLSCSPISGHRSVSWYQQTPGQGLQFLFEYFSETQRNKGNFPGRFSGRQFSNSRSEMNVSTLELGDSALYLCASSLGRRQETQYFGPGTRLLVL.

This chain connects TRBV11-2 to TRBJ2-2; D may be TRBD1 (6 bases). The germline gives CDR1 SGHAT, CDR2 FQNNGV. The CDR3 contains 15 residues. Trimming removed 5 bases from V and 2 bases from J, with 12 bases in between. CDR3 protein: CASSQTGVNTGELFF. Here the CDR3 DNA reads TGTGCCAGCAGCCAGACAGGAGTTAACACCGGGGAGCTGTTTTTT.

The chain employs TRBV15 and TRBJ2-5, with D maybe TRBD1 (6 bases). The CDR3 is 14 amino acids. CDR1 is LNHNV and CDR2 is YYDKDF in the germline V gene (reference sequence). V was pared by 0 bases and J by 3 bases, with 8 bases between. The CDR3 coding sequence is TGTGCCACCAGCAGAGATCCAGGGGAAGAGACCCAGTACTTC. Its protein is CATSRDPGEETQYF.

The V and J genes are TRBV5-1 and TRBJ1-1, with TRBD1 matching over 8 bases. The CDR3 length is 14 residues. V shed 0 bases, J shed 8 bases, and the junction held 6 bases outside the gene matches. Germline assignment: CDR1 SGHRS and CDR2 YFSETQ. The CDR3 loop is CASSLGTGGREAFF. The CDR3 DNA is TGCGCCAGCAGCTTGGGAACAGGGGGACGGGAAGCTTTCTTT.

The chain uses TRBV2 and TRBJ2-5, with D hard to call. The CDR3 covers 13 residues. Trimming pared 7 bases from V and 3 bases from J, leaving 12 bases between. Germline loops: CDR1 SNHLY, CDR2 FYNNEI. CDR3 region: CASNTRQEETQYF. Here the CDR3 DNA reads TGTGCCAGCAACACCCGGCAGGAAGAGACCCAGTACTTC.

The chain couples TRBV30 to TRBJ1-5; TRBD1 agrees at 10 bases. The CDR3 consists of 13 residues. Germline CDR1 reads GTSNPN; CDR2 reads SVGIG (reference sequence). The J segment lost 6 bases and the V segment lost 5 bases, leaving 4 bases of the junction unmatched. CDR3 loop: CAWGTGVGQPQHF. The CDR3 nucleotides are TGTGCCTGGGGGACAGGGGTGGGTCAGCCCCAGCATTTT.

The rearrangement links TRBV28 to TRBJ1-6; D may be TRBD1 (5 bases). From germline, CDR1 is MDHEN and CDR2 SYDVKM. Deletions cut 6 bases from V and 2 bases from J, with 5 bases between. The CDR3 has 13 residues. CDR3 residues: CASRDTYNSPLHF. The CDR3 nucleotides read TGTGCCAGCAGGGACACCTATAATTCACCCCTCCACTTT.

The chain combines TRBV9 with TRBJ2-1, with 7 bases identical to TRBD2. The CDR3 loop spans 14 amino acids. Germline V gene data show CDR1 as SGDLS and CDR2 as YYNGEE. V shed 0 bases, J shed 6 bases, and the junction held 3 bases outside the gene matches. The CDR3 loop reads CASSVGLARNEQFF. DNA of the CDR3: TGTGCCAGCAGCGTAGGACTAGCTCGCAATGAGCAGTTCTTC.

This chain links TRBV4-1 with TRBJ1-4; a weak D match, TRBD1 (5 bases). Germline V gene lookup returns CDR1 MGHRA and CDR2 YSYEKL. V shed 1 base and J shed 4 bases, with 7 bases lying between them. This CDR3 has 14 amino acids. CDR3: CASSQAGFNEKLFF. DNA of the CDR3: TGCGCCAGCAGCCAAGCAGGGTTTAATGAAAAACTGTTTTTT.

The chain links TRBV5-4 to TRBJ2-3; D perhaps matches TRBD1 (5 bases). Germline CDR1 reads SGHNT; CDR2 reads YYREEE (reference sequence). The CDR3 is 13 residues long. Trimming cost V 7 bases and J 3 bases, with 12 bases left between them. CDR3 in amino acids: CASQGEPTDTQYF. The CDR3, as DNA: TGTGCCAGCCAGGGTGAGCCGACAGATACGCAGTATTTT. The full variable domain, rest sourced from reference TRBV5-4 and TRBJ2-3, is ETGVTQSPTHLIKTRGQQVTLRCSSQSGHNTVSWYQQALGQGPQFIFQYYREEENGRGNFPPRFSGLQFPNYSSELNVNALELDDSALYLCASQGEPTDTQYFGPGTRLTVL.